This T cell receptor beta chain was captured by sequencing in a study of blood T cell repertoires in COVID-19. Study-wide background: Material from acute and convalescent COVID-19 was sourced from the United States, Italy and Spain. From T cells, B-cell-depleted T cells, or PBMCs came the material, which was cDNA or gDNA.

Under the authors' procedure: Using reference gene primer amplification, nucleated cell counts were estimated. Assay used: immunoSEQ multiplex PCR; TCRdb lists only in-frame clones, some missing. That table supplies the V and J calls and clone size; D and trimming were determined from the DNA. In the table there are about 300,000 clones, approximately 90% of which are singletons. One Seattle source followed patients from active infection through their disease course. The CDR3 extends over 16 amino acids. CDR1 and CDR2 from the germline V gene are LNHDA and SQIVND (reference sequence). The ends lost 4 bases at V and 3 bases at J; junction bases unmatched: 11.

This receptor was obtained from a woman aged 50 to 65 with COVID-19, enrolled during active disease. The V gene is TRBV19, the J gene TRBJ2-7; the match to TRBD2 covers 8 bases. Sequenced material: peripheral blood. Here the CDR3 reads CASSRSGGGLYYEQYF. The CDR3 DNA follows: TGTGCCAGTAGTAGGTCAGGCGGGGGGCTTTACTACGAGCAGTACTTC.